Listed here is a single TCR beta chain. The repertoire was sequenced with immunoSEQ multiplex PCR; TCRdb's copy has only in-frame clones and lacks some. Of fewer than 50,000 clones listed, 90% to 95% were seen once; the top ten hold around 9.6%. This sample was included in a study of T cell changes during pregnancy in multiple sclerosis. The V and J ends lost 5 bases and 7 bases respectively, with 11 bases between them. The CDR3 spans 12 residues. Germline CDR1 is LNHNV and CDR2 is YYDKDF (reference sequence). V and J are TRBV15 and TRBJ1-2; the D gene is possibly TRBD1 (5 bases). This sequence was found in a female donor with multiple sclerosis, enrolled in a pregnancy study. Sequenced material: CD8+ T cells from peripheral blood mononuclear cells, taken after pregnancy. This chain's CDR3 is CATSPGSSGYTF. The DNA of the CDR3 is TGTGCCACCAGCCCAGGGTCGTCTGGCTACACCTTC.